A single sample is the source of the 23 T cell receptor beta chains below, sequenced in a study of blood T cell repertoires in COVID-19. Sequenced by immunoSEQ multiplex PCR; TCRdb stores in-frame clones only, minus some. The profile covers about 250,000 clones, with about 91% appearing a single time and around 1.5% taken by the ten largest. Material: peripheral blood. The receptors originated from a man older than 75 with acute or convalescent COVID-19.

J is TRBJ1-5 and V is TRBV28; no definite D call. Germline lookup yields CDR1 MDHEN and CDR2 SYDVKM. Trimming removed 4 bases at V and 7 bases at J, with 20 bases between. The CDR3 covers 16 residues. The CDR3 is CASSYLSQDLGQPQHF. The CDR3, as DNA: TGTGCCAGCAGTTACCTCTCCCAGGATCTTGGGCAGCCCCAGCATTTT.

V and J are TRBV7-9 and TRBJ1-2; possibly TRBD1 for D (6 bases). Germline V gives CDR1 SEHNR, CDR2 FQNEAQ (reference sequence). The CDR3 runs to 13 residues. The V and J ends lost 6 bases and 5 bases respectively, with 13 bases between them. CDR3 DNA sequence: TGTGCCAGCAGTGGGGACATCTGGTATGGCTACACCTTC. Translating it yields CASSGDIWYGYTF.

J is TRBJ2-6 and V is TRBV9, with D possibly matching TRBD1 (5 bases). Germline V CDR1 and CDR2: SGDLS, YYNGEE. Deletions cut 4 bases from V and 4 bases from J, with 24 bases between. The CDR3 runs to 19 residues. CDR3 region: CASSPPPGRRLWGANVLTF. CDR3 coding DNA: TGTGCCAGCAGCCCCCCGCCAGGGCGACGACTCTGGGGGGCCAACGTCCTGACTTTC. Based on the CDR3 plus reference TRBV9 and TRBJ2-6, the full variable domain is DSGVTQTPKHLITATGQRVTLRCSPRSGDLSVYWYQQSLDQGLQFLIQYYNGEERAKGNILERFSAQQFPDLHSELNLSSLELGDSALYFCASSPPPGRRLWGANVLTFGAGSRLTVL.

The genes are TRBV19 and TRBJ1-3, with 7 positions matching TRBD1. The CDR3 runs 15 residues. Germline trimming cut 7 bases from V and 0 bases from J; bases unmatched to any gene: 6. CDR1 is LNHDA and CDR2 is SQIVND in the germline V gene (reference sequence). The CDR3 DNA follows: TGTGCCAGTACCCCGGGACAGTCCTCTGGAAACACCATATATTTT. Amino acid sequence: CASTPGQSSGNTIYF. Variable domain in full (rest from reference TRBV19 and TRBJ1-3): DGGITQSPKYLFRKEGQNVTLSCEQNLNHDAMYWYRQDPGQGLRLIYYSQIVNDFQKGDIAEGYSVSREKKESFPLTVTSAQKNPTAFYLCASTPGQSSGNTIYFGEGSWLTVV.

The V call is TRBV12-3 or TRBV12-4, the J call TRBJ1-4; maybe TRBD1 (5 bases). Between the trimmed V and J ends, which lost 4 bases and 6 bases, there was a span of 9 bases. CDR3 length equals 13 residues. The CDR3 loop is CASSWGGYEKLFF. The CDR3 bases are TGTGCCAGCAGTTGGGGGGGGTATGAAAAACTGTTTTTT.

The V and J genes are TRBV5-1 and TRBJ1-1, with 7 bases that match TRBD1. Germline V gene sequence: CDR1 SGHRS, CDR2 YFSETQ. The length of the CDR3 is 13 residues. The J segment lost 3 bases and the V segment lost 3 bases, leaving 2 bases of the junction unmatched. The DNA for the CDR3 is TGCGCCAGCAGCTGGGACAGTGACACTGAAGCTTTCTTT. Amino acids: CASSWDSDTEAFF.

The chain combines TRBV6-2 or TRBV6-3 with TRBJ2-5; TRBD1 agrees at 9 bases. CDR1 MNHEY and CDR2 SVGEGT come from the germline V gene. The trim removed 2 bases at V and 5 bases at J, leaving 6 bases unmatched. The CDR3 is 15 amino acids. In nucleotides, the CDR3 is TGTGCCAGCAGTTACGCCGGACAGGGGAGGGAGACCCAGTACTTC. Amino acid sequence: CASSYAGQGRETQYF.

The chain has TRBV5-1 and TRBJ2-7; TRBD1 matches 9 bases. The CDR3 runs 14 residues. Germline loops: CDR1 SGHRS, CDR2 YFSETQ. The J segment lost 6 bases and the V segment lost 4 bases, leaving 8 bases of the junction unmatched. The CDR3 sequence: CASSLGQGGSEQYF. CDR3 nucleotide sequence: TGCGCCAGCAGCCTGGGACAGGGTGGGAGCGAGCAGTACTTC.

This rearrangement joins TRBV7-4 to TRBJ2-7; TRBD2 matches at 9 bases. Germline CDR1 is SGHVT and CDR2 is SQSDAQ. CDR3 length equals 17 residues. The J segment lost 6 bases and the V segment lost 1 base, leaving 13 bases of the junction unmatched. The CDR3 sequence: CASSLEAAGGGSSEQYF. The CDR3 region has the DNA TGTGCCAGCAGCTTAGAGGCGGCGGGAGGGGGATCTTCCGAGCAGTACTTC.

V is TRBV5-1 and J is TRBJ1-2, with 10 bases identical to TRBD1. The CDR3 totals 15 residues. Germline V gene sequence: CDR1 SGHRS, CDR2 YFSETQ. Trimming cost V 8 bases and J 5 bases; bases outside gene matches: 12. The CDR3 loop reads CASKRTTGGEYGYTF. The DNA of the CDR3 is TGCGCCAGTAAAAGAACGACAGGGGGCGAATATGGCTACACCTTC.

J is TRBJ1-2 and V is TRBV21-1; the D call of TRBD1 is as the table states it, not checked on the DNA. TRBV21-1 is a known pseudogene. This CDR3 has 17 amino acids. CDR3 in amino acids: CASSKESNRGNNYGYTF. The CDR3 DNA sequence: TGTGCCAGCAGCAAAGAAAGCAACAGGGGAAACAACTATGGCTACACCTTC.

The chain links TRBV11-2 to TRBJ2-5; D remains unclear. The CDR3 spans 13 residues. Trimming left V 3 bases short and J 1 base short, with 6 bases between. Germline-derived CDR1 and CDR2 are SGHAT and FQNNGV. Here the CDR3 DNA reads TGTGCCAGCAGCTTTTCTAGCCAAGAGACCCAGTACTTC. It specifies CASSFSSQETQYF.

The V gene is TRBV3-1 (or the pseudogene TRBV3-2), the J gene TRBJ1-1; 10 nucleotides line up with TRBD1. This CDR3 has 13 amino acids. Per the germline V gene, CDR1 is LGHDT and CDR2 is YNNKEL (reference sequence). Trimming took 8 bases from V and 10 from J; bases not matched to a gene: 10. CDR3 residues: CASSSRDRGRAFF. Written as DNA, the CDR3 is TGTGCCAGCTCGTCCCGGGACAGGGGAAGAGCTTTCTTT.

The DNA for the CDR3 is TGTGCCATCGGGGGGAGGACTAGCGGGAGCTCCTACAATGAGCAGTTCTTC. Its protein product is CAIGGRTSGSSYNEQFF. The V call is TRBV10-3, the J call TRBJ2-1; TRBD2 matches at 13 bases. CDR1 ENHRY and CDR2 SYGVKD come from the germline V gene. V trimming: 8 bases; J trimming: 0 bases; junction bases outside the gene matches: 7. This CDR3 comprises 17 residues.

The chain uses TRBV4-3 and TRBJ1-6; D is undetermined. Germline V gene lookup returns CDR1 LGHNA and CDR2 YSLEER. V lost 1 base and J lost 1, with 5 bases in between. This CDR3 comprises 15 residues. The CDR3 region is CASSQAVSYNSPLHF. The CDR3 region has the DNA TGCGCCAGCAGCCAAGCCGTATCCTATAATTCACCCCTCCACTTT.

This clone was counted a few times. The rearrangement uses TRBV19 and TRBJ1-1; D might be TRBD1 (6 bases). V shed 5 bases and J shed 5 bases, with 15 bases lying between them. CDR1 and CDR2 from the germline V gene are LNHDA and SQIVND (reference sequence). The CDR3 spans 14 residues. Here the CDR3 DNA reads TGTGCCAGTAGTGCCACAGGGCGGAGGACTGAAGCTTTCTTT. This encodes CASSATGRRTEAFF.

This chain links TRBV5-1 with TRBJ1-1, with D unresolved. V lost 4 bases and J 5 bases, leaving 9 bases between the germline ends. The CDR3 covers 12 residues. Looked up from germline, CDR1 is SGHRS and CDR2 is YFSETQ. Here the CDR3 DNA reads TGCGCCAGCAGCCCCGAGGGTACTGAAGCTTTCTTT. It codes for CASSPEGTEAFF.

The chain has TRBV7-9 and TRBJ2-1; 8 bases line up with TRBD2. The CDR3 consists of 14 residues. Germline V lookup: CDR1 SEHNR, CDR2 FQNEAQ (reference sequence). V lost 1 base and J lost 9; bases outside the gene matches: 5. The chain's CDR3 is CASSLVVAGSEQFF. The CDR3 nucleotides are TGTGCCAGCAGCTTAGTCGTAGCGGGATCTGAGCAGTTCTTC.

This clone was seen once. The V call is TRBV24-1, the J call TRBJ2-1, with 10 positions matching TRBD2. The length of the CDR3 is 15 residues. The germline gives CDR1 KGHDR, CDR2 SFDVKD. The V gene end was trimmed by 6 bases and the J gene end by 10 bases; junction bases not matched to a gene: 11. CDR3 in amino acids: CATSIQREGLYEQFF. CDR3 coding DNA: TGTGCCACCAGTATCCAGCGGGAGGGCCTTTACGAGCAGTTCTTC.

This clone was counted a few times. The chain joins TRBV15 to TRBJ1-5; TRBD1 aligns across 11 bases. In germline, CDR1 is LNHNV, CDR2 YYDKDF (reference sequence). The CDR3 loop spans 16 amino acids. Losses at the gene ends were 0 bases for V and 6 bases for J; bases not matched to a gene: 4. CDR3 in DNA: TGTGCCACCAGCAGAGATAGGACAGGGGGCCTTCAGCCCCAGCATTTT. Translated, it gives CATSRDRTGGLQPQHF.

The V and J genes are TRBV19 and TRBJ2-7, with 8 nucleotides matching TRBD1. There are 15 residues in the CDR3. V shed 5 bases, J shed 2 bases, and the junction held 8 bases outside the gene matches. The germline CDR1 and CDR2 sequences are LNHDA and SQIVND (reference sequence). CDR3 nucleotides: TGTGCCAGTAGTGATGGGGCAGGGGGCCCCTACGAGCAGTACTTC. It translates to CASSDGAGGPYEQYF.

This rearrangement joins TRBV20-1 to TRBJ1-2; 11 bases are a match to TRBD1. The CDR3 is 16 residues long. V shed 3 bases, J shed 4 bases, and the junction held 10 bases outside the gene matches. In germline, CDR1 is DFQATT, CDR2 SNEGSKA (reference sequence). CDR3 in DNA: TGCAGTGCTAGTGATTTCGGGACAGGGGGGTCCTATGGCTACACCTTC. It codes for CSASDFGTGGSYGYTF.

This chain joins TRBV5-6 and TRBJ1-4; possible D gene TRBD1, 6 bases. Trimming took off 4 bases at V and 8 bases at J, with 15 bases between the two ends. CDR1 is SGHDT and CDR2 is YYEEEE in the germline V gene. The length of the CDR3 is 14 residues. The CDR3 spells CASSPDRHREKLFF. In nucleotides, the CDR3 is TGTGCCAGCAGCCCAGACAGGCATCGGGAAAAACTGTTTTTT.